In its sample, the clone carrying this T cell receptor (beta chain) was seen a few times. Its antigen is not known. This sample is part of a study of identical twins. Study observations and caveats: Alpha sequences out of frame and shared by twins had excess low generation probability.

Germline V gives CDR1 SNHLY, CDR2 FYNNEI. This CDR3 spans 15 amino acids. Trimming left V 7 bases short and J 0 bases short, with 13 bases between. cDNA carried unique molecular identifiers, and a universal primer site was added by template switching. TCRdb re-called the 5' RACE reads with MiXCR, one entry per CDR3 protein. The data hold under 800,000 distinct CDR3 sequences, with 21% observed a single time. These data were also reused for a study on T cells expressing NK-cell markers. In that study: Sequencing covered eight donors, seven HCMV-seropositive and one seronegative. Restriction of the sorted population to alpha-beta TCR T cells was achieved in several experiments with an anti-gamma-delta TCR antibody.

The receptor was isolated from a woman aged 18-30 years in good health. The chain recombines TRBV2 with TRBJ1-5; weak D call: TRBD1 (6 bases). Material for sequencing was PBMCs. CDR3 in amino acids: CASNPAGASNQPQHF. As DNA, the CDR3 is TGTGCCAGCAACCCCGCGGGGGCTAGCAATCAGCCCCAGCATTTT.